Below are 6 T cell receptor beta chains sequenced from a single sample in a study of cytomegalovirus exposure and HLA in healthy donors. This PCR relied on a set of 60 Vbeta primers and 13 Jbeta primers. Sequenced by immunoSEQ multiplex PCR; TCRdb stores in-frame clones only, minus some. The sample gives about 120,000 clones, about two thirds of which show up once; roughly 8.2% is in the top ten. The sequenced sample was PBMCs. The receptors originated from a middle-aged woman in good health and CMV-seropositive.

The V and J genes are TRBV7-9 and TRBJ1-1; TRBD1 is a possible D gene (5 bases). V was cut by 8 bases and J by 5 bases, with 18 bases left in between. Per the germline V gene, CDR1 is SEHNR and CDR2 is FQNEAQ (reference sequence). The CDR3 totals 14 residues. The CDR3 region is CASGAGGVWTEAFF. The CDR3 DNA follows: TGTGCCAGCGGAGCGGGGGGGGTATGGACTGAAGCTTTCTTT.

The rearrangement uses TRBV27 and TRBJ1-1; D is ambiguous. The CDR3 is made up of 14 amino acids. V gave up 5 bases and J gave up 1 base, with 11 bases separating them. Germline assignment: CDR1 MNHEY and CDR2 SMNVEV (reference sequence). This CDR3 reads CASSPLSRNTEAFF. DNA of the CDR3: TGTGCCAGCAGTCCTTTATCTCGGAACACTGAAGCTTTCTTT.

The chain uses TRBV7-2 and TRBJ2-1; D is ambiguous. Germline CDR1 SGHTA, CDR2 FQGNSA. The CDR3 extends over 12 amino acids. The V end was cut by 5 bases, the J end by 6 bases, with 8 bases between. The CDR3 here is CASSPNSNEQFF. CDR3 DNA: TGTGCCAGCAGCCCTAATTCCAATGAGCAGTTCTTC.

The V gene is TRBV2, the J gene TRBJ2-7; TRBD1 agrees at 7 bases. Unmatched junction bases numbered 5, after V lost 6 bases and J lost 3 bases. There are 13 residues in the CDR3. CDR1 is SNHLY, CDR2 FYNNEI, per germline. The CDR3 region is CASSWDSYYEQYF. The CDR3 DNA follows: TGTGCCAGCAGCTGGGACAGCTACTACGAGCAGTACTTC. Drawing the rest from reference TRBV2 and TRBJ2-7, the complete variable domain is EPEVTQTPSHQVTQMGQEVILRCVPISNHLYFYWYRQILGQKVEFLVSFYNNEISEKSEIFDDQFSVERPDGSNFTLKIRSTKLEDSAMYFCASSWDSYYEQYFGPGTRLTVT.

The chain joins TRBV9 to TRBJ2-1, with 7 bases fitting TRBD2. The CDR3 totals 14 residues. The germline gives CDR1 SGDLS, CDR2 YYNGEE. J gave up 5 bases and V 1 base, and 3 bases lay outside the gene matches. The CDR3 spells CASSVPGLHNEQFF. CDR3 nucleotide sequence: TGTGCCAGCAGCGTACCGGGACTACACAATGAGCAGTTCTTC.

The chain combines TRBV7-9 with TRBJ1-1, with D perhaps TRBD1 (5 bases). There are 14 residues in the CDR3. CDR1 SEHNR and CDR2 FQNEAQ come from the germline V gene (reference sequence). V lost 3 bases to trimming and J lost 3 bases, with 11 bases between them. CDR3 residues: CASSFGGTHTEAFF. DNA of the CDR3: TGTGCCAGCAGCTTCGGGGGAACCCACACTGAAGCTTTCTTT.